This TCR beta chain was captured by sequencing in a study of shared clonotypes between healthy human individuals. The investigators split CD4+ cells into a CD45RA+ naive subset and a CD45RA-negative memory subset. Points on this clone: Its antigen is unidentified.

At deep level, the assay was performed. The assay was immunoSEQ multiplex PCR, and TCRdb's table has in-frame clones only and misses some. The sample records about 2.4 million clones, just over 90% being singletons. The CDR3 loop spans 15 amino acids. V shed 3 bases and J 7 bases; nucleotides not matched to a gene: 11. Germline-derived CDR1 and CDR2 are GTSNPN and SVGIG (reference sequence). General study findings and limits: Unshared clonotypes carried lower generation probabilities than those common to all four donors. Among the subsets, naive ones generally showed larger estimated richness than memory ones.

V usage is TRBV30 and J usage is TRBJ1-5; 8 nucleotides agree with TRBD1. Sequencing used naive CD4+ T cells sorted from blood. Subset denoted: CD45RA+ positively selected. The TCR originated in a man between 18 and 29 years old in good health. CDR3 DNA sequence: TGTGCCTGGAGCGGAGGACAGGGAAAAGGGCAGCCCCAGCATTTT. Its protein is CAWSGGQGKGQPQHF.